One and the same sample provided the 16 T cell receptor beta chains below, sequenced in a study of CD8 T cells in ankylosing spondylitis. TCRdb used MiXCR to reprocess the 5' RACE reads, holding one entry per CDR3 protein. The sample consists of around 99,000 distinct CDR3 sequences, about 8.1% of them appearing once. The source material was blood, either unsorted or a sorted T cell fraction (not recorded which). These receptors were collected from a male donor with ankylosing spondylitis or in good health (not recorded which).

The table lists this clonotype with many counts. This chain joins TRBV25-1 and TRBJ1-5, with TRBD1 as a possible D gene (6 bases). V lost 6 bases and J 2 bases, leaving 11 bases between the germline ends. Germline CDR1 is MGHDK and CDR2 is SYGVNS. The CDR3 is 14 residues long. The CDR3 is CASRAQGGNQPQHF. In DNA form, the CDR3 reads TGTGCCAGCAGGGCACAGGGAGGCAATCAGCCCCAGCATTTT.

This clonotype has a count of ten or more. CDR3 DNA sequence: TGTGCCAGCAGCTTAGCGGCAGGGAAGAACACTGAAGCTTTCTTT. It codes for CASSLAAGKNTEAFF. This chain uses TRBV7-9 with TRBJ1-1, with TRBD1 as a possible D gene (5 bases). The ends were cut back, 0 bases at V and 1 base at J, with 9 bases in the middle. The CDR3 loop spans 15 amino acids. Germline CDR1 and CDR2: SEHNR and FQNEAQ (reference sequence).

This clonotype came up many times. The V and J genes are TRBV7-6 and TRBJ2-1; 14 bases map to TRBD2. V was clipped by 2 bases and J by 9 bases; unmatched bases: 6. CDR1 and CDR2 (germline): SGHVS, FNYEAQ. The CDR3 spans 16 residues. The CDR3 DNA is TGTGCCAGCAGCTTACCGACTAGCGGGGGGGCCGTTGAGCAGTTCTTC. Residues: CASSLPTSGGAVEQFF.

This clonotype was detected many times. The chain employs TRBV20-1 and TRBJ1-1; D is unclear. The CDR3 contains 11 residues. Germline-derived CDR1 and CDR2 are DFQATT and SNEGSKA (reference sequence). The chain's CDR3 is CNGGRNTEAFF. CDR3 nucleotides: TGCAATGGCGGCAGGAACACTGAAGCTTTCTTT.

This clonotype was counted many times. This chain joins TRBV7-2 and TRBJ2-5; D unresolved. The germline V gene encodes CDR1 SGHTA and CDR2 FQGNSA. The V end lost 6 bases, the J end lost 4 bases, and 18 bases lay between the germline ends. This CDR3 has 15 amino acids. The CDR3 DNA is TGTGCCAGCAGGTCCGGCACGACCAGAGTAGAGACCCAGTACTTC. Translation gives CASRSGTTRVETQYF. The complete variable domain, with remaining parts taken from reference TRBV7-2 and TRBJ2-5, reads GAGVSQSPSNKVTEKGKDVELRCDPISGHTALYWYRQSLGQGLEFLIYFQGNSAPDKSGLPSDRFSAERTGGSVSTLTIQRTQQEDSAVYLCASRSGTTRVETQYFGPGTRLLVL.

This clonotype was seen ten or more times. V is TRBV7-2 and J is TRBJ2-3, with D possibly called TRBD1 or TRBD2 (6 bases each). Germline V gene lookup returns CDR1 SGHTA and CDR2 FQGNSA. The V end lost 5 bases, the J end lost 8 bases, and 17 bases lay between the germline ends. This CDR3 spans 14 amino acids. In DNA form, the CDR3 reads TGTGCCAGCAGCCTAGGCACGGGGGCTGGTACGCAGTATTTT. Its translation: CASSLGTGAGTQYF. Drawing the rest from reference TRBV7-2 and TRBJ2-3, the complete variable domain is GAGVSQSPSNKVTEKGKDVELRCDPISGHTALYWYRQSLGQGLEFLIYFQGNSAPDKSGLPSDRFSAERTGGSVSTLTIQRTQQEDSAVYLCASSLGTGAGTQYFGPGTRLTVL.

This clonotype was counted between two and nine times. The chain uses TRBV5-1 and TRBJ2-3; 7 bases are a match to TRBD2. Looked up from germline, CDR1 is SGHRS and CDR2 is YFSETQ. Germline trimming cut 4 bases from V and 4 bases from J; bases unmatched to any gene: 3. The CDR3 loop spans 13 amino acids. Here the CDR3 reads CASSLLAADTQYF. CDR3 nucleotide sequence: TGCGCCAGCAGCCTGCTAGCGGCAGATACGCAGTATTTT.

This clonotype was detected ten times or more. The chain recombines TRBV12-3 or TRBV12-4 with TRBJ2-3, with 9 bases matching TRBD2. The CDR3 consists of 15 residues. V lost 6 bases to trimming and J lost 6 bases; unmatched junction nucleotides: 10. CDR3 sequence: CASSTSSGVGDTQYF. The DNA of the CDR3 is TGTGCCAGCAGCACCTCTAGCGGGGTGGGGGATACGCAGTATTTT.

This clonotype was seen repeatedly, ten times or more. The chain carries TRBV23-1 and TRBJ1-1; 9 nucleotides align to TRBD1. Being an ORF, TRBV23-1 has a function that is uncertain. The CDR3 extends over 17 amino acids. V gave up 2 bases and J gave up 3 bases; unmatched junction bases: 10. The CDR3 DNA follows: TGCGCCAGCAGTCAAAATGCACGGGACAGGGACTACACTGAAGCTTTCTTT. It encodes CASSQNARDRDYTEAFF.

This clonotype has at least ten counts. The J gene is TRBJ2-7, the V gene TRBV9; 9 bases line up with TRBD2. In germline, CDR1 is SGDLS, CDR2 YYNGEE. After removal of 3 bases from V and 5 bases from J, the junction contained 12 bases not matched to a gene. The CDR3 covers 16 residues. The CDR3 coding sequence is TGTGCCAGCAGCGGAGAGGCGGGGACTAGCATAGACGAGCAGTACTTC. Translated, it gives CASSGEAGTSIDEQYF.

This clonotype was detected only a few times. V usage is TRBV3-1 and J usage is TRBJ2-6, with D unresolved. Germline V CDR1 and CDR2: LGHDT, YNNKEL (reference sequence). The V and J ends lost 4 bases and 4 bases respectively, with 11 bases between them. The CDR3 has 15 residues. CDR3 in DNA: TGTGCCAGCAGCCTAGGGCGCTCCGGGGCCAACGTCCTGACTTTC. Translating it yields CASSLGRSGANVLTF.

This clonotype was counted at least ten times. The rearrangement uses TRBV7-2 and TRBJ2-3; 8 nucleotides match TRBD2. This CDR3 has 15 residues. The V gene end was trimmed by 5 bases and the J gene end by 7 bases; junction bases not matched to a gene: 11. Per the germline V gene, CDR1 is SGHTA and CDR2 is FQGNSA. The CDR3 here is CASSVGLAGGNTQYF. DNA for the CDR3: TGTGCCAGCAGCGTTGGACTAGCTGGAGGGAATACGCAGTATTTT.

V gene TRBV11-3 combines with J gene TRBJ2-7, with D perhaps assigned TRBD1 or TRBD2 (5 bases each). The germline gives CDR1 SGHNT, CDR2 YENEEA. This CDR3 is built from 16 residues. V shed 0 bases and J shed 0 bases, with 12 bases lying between them. In nucleotides, the CDR3 is TGTGCCAGCAGCTTAGATGGGACCGCCGACTCCTACGAGCAGTACTTC. Amino acids: CASSLDGTADSYEQYF.

In this sample, this clonotype turned up many times. The genes are TRBV6-5 and TRBJ1-2; 10 bases are shared with TRBD1. Germline assignment: CDR1 MNHEY and CDR2 SVGAGI. The V gene end was trimmed by 4 bases and the J gene end by 2 bases; junction bases not matched to a gene: 7. CDR3 length: 16 residues. The CDR3 loop is CASSSRDRGLNYGYTF. The CDR3 nucleotides are TGTGCCAGCAGTTCAAGGGACAGGGGCCTAAACTATGGCTACACCTTC.

This clonotype was detected a few times. Given a much more abundant clone one base away, this may be a read error. This chain joins TRBV7-6 and TRBJ2-5; TRBD1 matches 7 bases. The CDR3 runs 16 residues. The germline V gene encodes CDR1 SGHVS and CDR2 FNYEAQ. J lost 5 bases, V lost 0 bases, and 9 bases had no gene match. DNA of the CDR3: TGTGCCAGCAGCTTAGCGGGGTCCGAGGGGGCGGAGACCCAGTACTTC. Protein product: CASSLAGSEGAETQYF.

This clonotype was counted at least ten times. This chain connects TRBV5-1 to TRBJ2-1; 7 bases are a match to TRBD1. This CDR3 spans 13 amino acids. CDR1 SGHRS and CDR2 YFSETQ come from the germline V gene. V lost 5 bases and J lost 5; bases outside the gene matches: 4. The CDR3 protein is CASRRQGHNEQFF. The CDR3 DNA reads as TGCGCCAGCAGGAGACAGGGTCACAATGAGCAGTTCTTC.